This T cell receptor beta chain was sequenced for a study of blood T cells in healthy people across ages. Then a second PCR, running about 7 to 11 cycles, was carried out with a sample-barcoded 5' primer and a J-beta primer mix. TCRdb re-called the 5' RACE reads through MiXCR, storing one row per CDR3 protein. The sample holds about 1.4 million distinct CDR3 sequences, approximately 63% seen once. This clonotype came up a few times. Its antigen is not identified. This CDR3 region has 15 residues. V was clipped by 2 bases and J by 3 bases; unmatched bases: 8. From germline, CDR1 is SGHRS and CDR2 YFSETQ. Each sample gave at least 6 million isolated PBMCs. Study conclusions and caveats: Roughly linear declines in TCR beta diversity per million T cells occurred with age. Versus aged donors, long-lived donors had higher diversity and more naive CD4+ cells.

This chain joins TRBV5-1 and TRBJ2-7, with 7 nucleotides matching TRBD1. The TCR sequence derives from a man between 18 and 35 years old in good health. The sample comprised blood. The CDR3 nucleotides read TGCGCCAGCAGCTTCCGGGGACAGCCAAGCTACGAGCAGTACTTC. It is translated as CASSFRGQPSYEQYF.